This T cell receptor beta chain was found in a study of blood T cells in healthy people across ages. Across the whole study: Using template switching, researchers captured about one barcoded beta molecule for each two T cells.

Primers used in a second PCR of roughly 7 to 12 cycles were a sample-barcoded 5' primer and a J-beta primer mix. Tags on each cDNA molecule came from a template-switch adaptor with 12 random nucleotides. TCRdb independently ran MiXCR on the 5' RACE reads; one entry per CDR3 protein. The data show approximately 1,000,000 distinct CDR3 sequences, more than 30% seen once. Details on this clonotype: The antigen remains undetermined.

Study-level points and caveats: Naive T cell percentage showed a strong correlation with TCR beta diversity.

This TCR was recovered from a young man in good health. Sample: blood.

CDR3 loop: CASSHSGGRYEQYF. For the CDR3, the DNA is TGTGCCAGCAGCCATAGCGGGGGACGCTACGAGCAGTACTTC. The chain combines TRBV7-2 with TRBJ2-7; TRBD2 aligns across 9 bases. The CDR3 sequence is 14 residues long. Trimming at V came to 5 bases and at J to 3 bases, leaving 5 bases not matched to a gene. The germline gives CDR1 SGHTA, CDR2 FQGNSA.